This TCR beta chain emerged from a study of blood T cells in healthy people across ages. CDR3 size: 13 residues. V was clipped by 4 bases and J by 6 bases; unmatched bases: 2. Germline CDR1 reads SQVTM; CDR2 reads ANQGSEA. PCR was performed a second time for about 6 to 12 cycles using a sample-barcoded 5' primer and a J-beta primer mix. Each cDNA molecule carried a tag from a template-switch adaptor that contained 12 random nucleotides. CDR3-containing paired-end reads numbering at least 2.5 million came from each sample. TCRdb analysed the 5' RACE reads with MiXCR anew, one entry per CDR3 protein. Found here are around 750,000 distinct CDR3 sequences, about 55% of them singletons; the top ten hold approximately 40%.

This clonotype originated in a man older than 75 in good health. The V and J genes are TRBV29-1 and TRBJ1-4; 10 nucleotides align to TRBD1. Input material: blood. Written as DNA, the CDR3 is TGCAGCGTTGGGGACAGGGGTCATGAAAAACTGTTTTTT. Translating it yields CSVGDRGHEKLFF.